This is a list of T cell receptor beta chains from one sample in a study of human T cells and chemical hapten exposure. TCRdb independently ran MiXCR on the 5' RACE reads; one entry per CDR3 protein. The table lists approximately 80,000 distinct CDR3 sequences, around a sixth of them singletons. Every receptor here comes from a female donor in good health. The CDR3 runs from the conserved cysteine through the conserved F or W. A D gene is named only where the DNA matches it firmly. Size is stated for part of the rows, as once, few or many counts, or as a class when the clone is expanded.

v_call: TRBV6-5; d_call: TRBD2; clone_size: few; j_call: TRBJ2-1; cdr3_aa: CASSRRPTLAGGRDEQFF; cdr3_nt: TGTGCCAGCAGTCGGCGTCCGACGTTAGCGGGGGGGCGAGATGAGCAGTTCTTC
v_call: TRBV2; d_call: .; clone_size: many; j_call: TRBJ2-5; cdr3_aa: CASSRDFGQETQYF; cdr3_nt: TGTGCCAGCAGTCGGGACTTCGGCCAAGAGACCCAGTACTTC
v_call: TRBV5-1; d_call: TRBD1; clone_size: .; j_call: TRBJ1-5; cdr3_aa: CASSSDPGQPNQPQHF; cdr3_nt: TGCGCCAGCAGCTCGGATCCGGGACAGCCTAATCAGCCCCAGCATTTT
v_call: TRBV25-1; d_call: TRBD1; clone_size: .; j_call: TRBJ2-2; cdr3_aa: CASSEAGTANTGELFF; cdr3_nt: TGTGCCAGCAGTGAAGCCGGGACAGCGAACACCGGGGAGCTGTTTTTT
v_call: TRBV7-2; d_call: .; clone_size: few; j_call: TRBJ2-5; cdr3_aa: CASSLGTLISQETQYF; cdr3_nt: TGTGCCAGCAGCTTAGGTACACTCATATCTCAAGAGACCCAGTACTTC
v_call: TRBV7-2; d_call: TRBD1; clone_size: many; j_call: TRBJ2-3; cdr3_aa: CASSMDRESTDTQYF; cdr3_nt: TGTGCCAGCAGCATGGACAGGGAGTCAACAGATACGCAGTATTTT
v_call: TRBV12-3/TRBV12-4; d_call: .; clone_size: .; j_call: TRBJ2-7; cdr3_aa: CASSSLDSSYEQYF; cdr3_nt: TGTGCCAGCAGCTCTCTGGACAGCTCCTACGAGCAGTACTTC
v_call: TRBV7-8; d_call: .; clone_size: many; j_call: TRBJ2-1; cdr3_aa: CASSSLTHISYNEQFF; cdr3_nt: TGTGCCAGCAGCTCGTTAACTCACATCTCCTACAATGAGCAGTTCTTC
v_call: TRBV5-4; d_call: .; clone_size: .; j_call: TRBJ2-2; cdr3_aa: CASSLGVLANTGELFF; cdr3_nt: TGTGCCAGCAGCTTGGGTGTACTCGCGAACACCGGGGAGCTGTTTTTT
v_call: TRBV18; d_call: .; clone_size: .; j_call: TRBJ1-5; cdr3_aa: CASSTTGNNQPQHF; cdr3_nt: TGTGCCAGCTCAACAACAGGGAACAATCAGCCCCAGCATTTT
v_call: TRBV5-5; d_call: .; clone_size: few; j_call: TRBJ2-7; cdr3_aa: CASSFGTPDYEQYF; cdr3_nt: TGTGCCAGCAGCTTCGGGACACCTGACTACGAGCAGTACTTC
v_call: TRBV12-3/TRBV12-4; d_call: TRBD1; clone_size: .; j_call: TRBJ1-1; cdr3_aa: CASSRPGQGFPEAFF; cdr3_nt: TGTGCCAGCAGTCGACCGGGACAGGGGTTCCCTGAAGCTTTCTTT
v_call: TRBV27; d_call: .; clone_size: few; j_call: TRBJ2-3; cdr3_aa: CASRKAEGNTDTQYF; cdr3_nt: TGTGCCAGCAGAAAAGCGGAGGGGAACACAGATACGCAGTATTTT
v_call: TRBV3-1; d_call: .; clone_size: few; j_call: TRBJ2-7; cdr3_aa: CASSHDNYEQYF; cdr3_nt: TGTGCCAGCAGCCACGACAACTACGAGCAGTACTTC
v_call: TRBV6-2/TRBV6-3; d_call: .; clone_size: .; j_call: TRBJ2-7; cdr3_aa: CASSYGTSISYEQYF; cdr3_nt: TGTGCCAGCAGTTATGGCACCTCTATCTCCTACGAGCAGTACTTC
v_call: TRBV7-9; d_call: .; clone_size: many; j_call: TRBJ1-1; cdr3_aa: CASSPQANTEAFF; cdr3_nt: TGTGCCAGCAGCCCCCAGGCGAACACTGAAGCTTTCTTT
v_call: TRBV20-1; d_call: TRBD2; clone_size: few; j_call: TRBJ2-5; cdr3_aa: CSAFNSGRQETQYF; cdr3_nt: TGCAGTGCTTTTAATAGCGGGAGACAAGAGACCCAGTACTTC